These 30 T cell receptor beta chains share one sample of origin, sequenced in a study of cytomegalovirus exposure and HLA in healthy donors. 13 Jbeta primers and 60 Vbeta primers were used for the PCR. The data were produced by immunoSEQ multiplex PCR, yet TCRdb's version contains in-frame clones alone and is incomplete. In the table there are 65,000 to 85,000 clones, 10% of which are singletons. Material for sequencing was PBMCs. Every receptor here comes from a man aged 55-75 years in good health and CMV-seropositive.

This clone appeared a few times. The gene calls are TRBV4-2 and TRBJ2-7; unclear D gene. The V gene's germline CDR1 is LGHNA and CDR2 YNFKEQ. The CDR3 contains 14 residues. V shed 2 bases and J shed 2 bases, with 10 bases lying between them. The CDR3 is CASSQSEPPYEQYF. CDR3 DNA: TGTGCCAGCAGCCAAAGTGAGCCACCCTACGAGCAGTACTTC.

The chain links TRBV19 to TRBJ2-3; D is uncertain. V was cut by 3 bases and J by 0 bases, with 13 bases left in between. The germline gives CDR1 LNHDA, CDR2 SQIVND (reference sequence). This CDR3 has 16 residues. The CDR3 DNA reads as TGTGCCAGTAGTATGGGCCCAGGCACTAGCACAGATACGCAGTATTTT. This codes for CASSMGPGTSTDTQYF.

This clone was found once. J is TRBJ2-1 and V is TRBV27, with 8 nucleotides matching TRBD1. This CDR3 is 14 amino acids long. The trim removed 6 bases at V and 5 bases at J, leaving 6 bases unmatched. CDR1 and CDR2 from the germline V gene are MNHEY and SMNVEV (reference sequence). The chain's CDR3 is CASSPGQDDNEQFF. For the CDR3, the DNA is TGTGCCAGCAGCCCGGGACAGGATGACAATGAGCAGTTCTTC.

This clone appeared a few times. The V and J genes are TRBV5-1 and TRBJ1-1, with 8 bases matching TRBD1. Losses at the gene ends were 2 bases for V and 5 bases for J; bases not matched to a gene: 14. The CDR3 extends over 17 amino acids. The V gene's germline CDR1 is SGHRS and CDR2 YFSETQ. The CDR3 nucleotides are TGCGCCAGCAGCTTTGCGGCAGGGGGCGGAAGGATAACTGAAGCTTTCTTT. It specifies CASSFAAGGGRITEAFF.

The V call is TRBV11-3, the J call TRBJ2-2, with D tentatively TRBD1 (6 bases). Trimming pared 4 bases from V and 5 bases from J, leaving 11 bases between. CDR1 SGHNT and CDR2 YENEEA come from the germline V gene. The CDR3 length is 14 residues. DNA for the CDR3: TGTGCCAGCAGCTCTGGACAGAGTACCGGGGAGCTGTTTTTT. As protein: CASSSGQSTGELFF.

This clone was observed a few times. The J gene is TRBJ2-1, the V gene TRBV5-1; D remains unclear. Germline V gene lookup returns CDR1 SGHRS and CDR2 YFSETQ. The length of the CDR3 is 14 residues. V was shortened by 4 bases and J by 6 bases, with 14 bases between the two germline ends. The CDR3 bases are TGCGCCAGCAGCCTAACAGCCGTGGCCAATGAGCAGTTCTTC. Translating gives CASSLTAVANEQFF.

V and J are TRBV6-1 and TRBJ1-5; tentative D call: TRBD1 (5 bases). Per the germline V gene, CDR1 is MNHNS and CDR2 is SASEGT. Deletions cut 8 bases from V and 7 bases from J, with 15 bases between. The CDR3 length is 13 residues. CDR3 protein: CASGYPWGQPQHF. The DNA of the CDR3 is TGTGCCAGCGGATATCCATGGGGCCAGCCCCAGCATTTT.

This chain links TRBV5-1 with TRBJ2-3, with 7 bases matching TRBD2. Trimming removed 0 bases from V and 3 bases from J; junction bases left unmatched: 1. Germline V CDR1 and CDR2: SGHRS, YFSETQ. This CDR3 is 14 amino acids long. For the CDR3, the DNA is TGCGCCAGCAGCTTGGGCGGGAGAACAGATACGCAGTATTTT. Protein sequence: CASSLGGRTDTQYF.

This clone was detected only once. This chain links TRBV30 with TRBJ2-7, with D perhaps matching TRBD1 (5 bases). Germline CDR1 GTSNPN, CDR2 SVGIG (reference sequence). The CDR3 contains 14 residues. V was shortened by 1 base and J by 5 bases, with 15 bases between the two germline ends. This CDR3 reads CAWSGGKLMDEQYF. The DNA for the CDR3 is TGTGCCTGGAGTGGGGGCAAACTAATGGACGAGCAGTACTTC.

This clone was picked up a small number of times. This chain uses TRBV19 with TRBJ2-3, with D possibly being TRBD1 (5 bases). The CDR3 has 14 amino acids. Germline assignment: CDR1 LNHDA and CDR2 SQIVND (reference sequence). The V and J ends lost 2 bases and 3 bases respectively, with 9 bases between them. In nucleotides, the CDR3 is TGTGCCAGTAGTATACAGGGTAGTACAGATACGCAGTATTTT. It codes for CASSIQGSTDTQYF. Complete variable domain (other parts from reference TRBV19 and TRBJ2-3): DGGITQSPKYLFRKEGQNVTLSCEQNLNHDAMYWYRQDPGQGLRLIYYSQIVNDFQKGDIAEGYSVSREKKESFPLTVTSAQKNPTAFYLCASSIQGSTDTQYFGPGTRLTVL.

This clone was seen more than once but under ten times. The rearrangement joins TRBV19 to TRBJ2-7, with TRBD1 matching over 7 bases. CDR3 length equals 13 residues. V shed 10 bases and J 0 bases; nucleotides not matched to a gene: 6. CDR1 is LNHDA and CDR2 is SQIVND in the germline V gene (reference sequence). The CDR3 loop reads CATMDRSSYEQYF. The CDR3, as DNA: TGTGCCACTATGGACAGGAGCTCCTACGAGCAGTACTTC.

The J gene is TRBJ2-2, the V gene TRBV30; the match to TRBD1 covers 8 bases. V shed 8 bases and J 5 bases; nucleotides not matched to a gene: 10. This CDR3 has 14 amino acids. Germline V lookup: CDR1 GTSNPN, CDR2 SVGIG (reference sequence). Here the CDR3 reads CASSRTGRTGELFF. The CDR3 coding sequence is TGTGCCAGCTCCCGGACAGGGAGAACCGGGGAGCTGTTTTTT.

The chain uses TRBV29-1 and TRBJ2-7, with D possibly TRBD2 on 5 matching bases. The CDR3 is 16 amino acids. CDR1 is SQVTM and CDR2 is ANQGSEA in the germline V gene. Trimming cost V 0 bases and J 0 bases, with 15 bases left between them. CDR3 sequence (DNA): TGCAGCGTTGAAGACGGAGGACGGGCTGGCTCCTACGAGCAGTACTTC. Translation gives CSVEDGGRAGSYEQYF.

This clone was picked up a small number of times. The genes are TRBV28 and TRBJ2-3; the D is unclear. Germline V gene sequence: CDR1 MDHEN, CDR2 SYDVKM. The length of the CDR3 is 14 residues. V lost 1 base to trimming and J lost 0 bases, with 5 bases between them. As DNA, the CDR3 is TGTGCCAGCAGTTTATCCGGGAGCACAGATACGCAGTATTTT. Amino acids: CASSLSGSTDTQYF.

V usage is TRBV5-4 and J usage is TRBJ1-3; 7 positions match TRBD1. The germline V gene has CDR1 SGHNT and CDR2 YYREEE (reference sequence). CDR3 size: 17 residues. Trimming cost V 3 bases and J 2 bases; bases outside gene matches: 11. CDR3 residues: CASSSNSGQITGNTIYF. The CDR3 nucleotides read TGTGCCAGCAGCTCCAACTCGGGACAGATAACTGGAAACACCATATATTTT.

Only a few counts were recorded for this clone. The chain is built from TRBV6-6 and TRBJ1-1, with D perhaps matching TRBD1 (5 bases). The CDR3 is 13 amino acids. Germline loops: CDR1 MNHNY, CDR2 SVGAGI (reference sequence). The V end lost 5 bases, the J end lost 1 base, and 8 bases lay between the germline ends. This CDR3 is CASSPTANTEAFF. The CDR3 DNA reads TGTGCCAGCAGTCCGACAGCGAACACTGAAGCTTTCTTT.

This chain connects TRBV5-5 to TRBJ2-7; 10 nucleotides line up with TRBD1. CDR3 length: 15 residues. Trimming cost V 4 bases and J 6 bases; bases outside gene matches: 10. Germline CDR1 reads SGHKS; CDR2 reads YYEKEE (reference sequence). For the CDR3, the DNA is TGTGCCAGCAGCCCTTTGGGCGGACAGGGGGTCGAGCAGTACTTC. Protein product: CASSPLGGQGVEQYF.

This clone has more than one count but fewer than ten. The rearrangement joins TRBV19 to TRBJ2-5; tentative D call: TRBD1 (5 bases). Trimming took 4 bases from V and 3 from J, leaving 12 bases between them. The CDR3 totals 14 residues. The germline CDR1 and CDR2 sequences are LNHDA and SQIVND (reference sequence). CDR3 sequence: CASSTPGREETQYF. CDR3 coding DNA: TGTGCCAGTAGTACACCCGGCAGGGAAGAGACCCAGTACTTC.

The CDR3: CASSYGDSSYEQYV. The CDR3 coding sequence is TGTGCCAGCAGTTACGGGGACAGCTCCTACGAGCAGTACGTC. The chain recombines TRBV6-6 with TRBJ2-7; 7 bases map to TRBD1. Germline V gene data show CDR1 as MNHNY and CDR2 as SVGAGI (reference sequence). The length of the CDR3 is 14 residues. V was pared by 2 bases and J by 0 bases, with 1 base of the junction left unmatched.

This clone turned up a few times. The V call is TRBV28, the J call TRBJ2-1, with unresolved D. CDR3 length: 10 residues. Germline V gives CDR1 MDHEN, CDR2 SYDVKM. Deletions cut 7 bases from V and 8 bases from J, with 6 bases between. CDR3 in amino acids: CASKAHEQFF. CDR3 nucleotide sequence: TGTGCCAGCAAAGCCCATGAGCAGTTCTTC.

This clone came up many times. The chain is built from TRBV7-9 and TRBJ2-5; D may be TRBD2 (5 bases). The CDR3 runs 13 residues. V was clipped by 7 bases and J by 4 bases, with 13 bases between them. The germline V gene has CDR1 SEHNR and CDR2 FQNEAQ (reference sequence). The DNA for the CDR3 is TGTGCCAGCATCCCGGGGTGGGGAGAGACCCAGTACTTC. Its protein is CASIPGWGETQYF.

The chain combines TRBV27 with TRBJ2-1; 11 positions match TRBD2. There are 15 residues in the CDR3. V trimming: 6 bases; J trimming: 5 bases; junction bases outside the gene matches: 6. Germline assignment: CDR1 MNHEY and CDR2 SMNVEV (reference sequence). The CDR3 spells CASSPGTSGNNEQFF. Written as DNA, the CDR3 is TGTGCCAGCAGCCCTGGGACTAGCGGTAACAATGAGCAGTTCTTC.

This clone appeared a few times. The chain combines TRBV5-1 with TRBJ2-1; TRBD2 matches at 9 bases. V shed 4 bases and J 4 bases; nucleotides not matched to a gene: 12. Germline V gene sequence: CDR1 SGHRS, CDR2 YFSETQ. The CDR3 has 17 residues. The chain's CDR3 is CASSGDGLAPSYNEQFF. The CDR3 DNA is TGCGCCAGCAGCGGAGATGGACTAGCGCCGAGTTACAATGAGCAGTTCTTC.

This clone was counted a few times. Here the CDR3 reads CASSLFGPTGVHEQYF. As DNA, the CDR3 is TGCGCCAGCAGCCTCTTCGGGCCGACAGGGGTCCACGAGCAGTACTTC. The chain carries TRBV5-1 and TRBJ2-7, with 8 bases that match TRBD1. The CDR3 has 16 amino acids. J lost 5 bases, V lost 4 bases, and 14 bases had no gene match. The V gene's germline CDR1 is SGHRS and CDR2 YFSETQ.

V gene TRBV7-9 combines with J gene TRBJ2-7, with a weak D call TRBD2 (6 bases). The CDR3 is made up of 15 amino acids. Looked up from germline, CDR1 is SEHNR and CDR2 is FQNEAQ (reference sequence). V lost 3 bases and J 0 bases, leaving 12 bases between the germline ends. The CDR3: CASSLAGRFSYEQYF. Here the CDR3 DNA reads TGTGCCAGCAGCTTGGCGGGACGGTTCTCCTACGAGCAGTACTTC.

The V and J genes are TRBV5-6 and TRBJ2-7; 7 nucleotides agree with TRBD1. Unmatched junction bases numbered 4, after V lost 0 bases and J lost 4 bases. The CDR3 is 14 amino acids. Germline V CDR1 and CDR2: SGHDT, YYEEEE. CDR3 DNA sequence: TGTGCCAGCAGCTTGGGACAGGGACCTTACGAGCAGTACGTC. Amino acids: CASSLGQGPYEQYV.

This clone was observed a few times. The chain carries TRBV6-1 and TRBJ2-1, with 12 bases identical to TRBD2. Germline CDR1 MNHNS, CDR2 SASEGT. Trimming cost V 11 bases and J 3 bases; bases outside gene matches: 5. The CDR3 covers 14 residues. CDR3 in DNA: TGTGCCTCCGGACTAGCGGGGCGCTACAATGAGCAGTTCTTC. It is translated as CASGLAGRYNEQFF.

The CDR3 DNA reads as TGTGCCAGCAGTTCCAGGGTGGGGACTGAAGCTTTCTTT. Its translation: CASSSRVGTEAFF. The chain couples TRBV28 to TRBJ1-1; tentatively, D is TRBD1 (5 bases). From germline, CDR1 is MDHEN and CDR2 SYDVKM. V was shortened by 4 bases and J by 5 bases, with 11 bases between the two germline ends. This CDR3 contains 13 residues.

Comment on this clone: A junction end diverges from the germline sequence, so it may reflect a read error. The rearrangement links TRBV7-9 to TRBJ1-1; D gene unclear. From germline, CDR1 is SEHNR and CDR2 FQNEAQ (reference sequence). The CDR3 runs 14 residues. The CDR3 sequence is CASSFIQMNPEAFF. CDR3 DNA sequence: TGTGCCAGCAGCTTTATACAGATGAACCCTGAAGCTTTCTTT.

The chain combines TRBV9 with TRBJ2-1; D perhaps matches TRBD1 (5 bases). This CDR3 contains 13 residues. Germline loops: CDR1 SGDLS, CDR2 YYNGEE. Trimming removed 2 bases from V and 7 bases from J, with 10 bases in between. The CDR3 sequence is CASSVRGQNEQFF. CDR3 nucleotide sequence: TGTGCCAGCAGCGTCAGAGGACAAAATGAGCAGTTCTTC.